This TCR beta chain was sequenced for a study of T cell repertoires in cytomegalovirus infection. Study as a whole: Both CMV infection and a matching HLA type were indicated by public TCR beta signatures. Findings of the study overall: Summed public TCR beta family frequency identified CMV carriers bearing the relevant HLA.

Via MiXCR, TCRdb re-called the reads, giving one row per CDR3 protein. The sample has about 830,000 distinct CDR3 sequences, about 33% seen once. The germline V gene has CDR1 SGHTA and CDR2 FQGNSA. The CDR3 has 13 amino acids. Concerning this clonotype: Its matching antigen is unknown. A far larger clone is off by one base, so a read error is likely.

The starting material was cultured CD8+ T cells from PBMCs, obtained from culture after CMV antigen stimulation. This chain links TRBV7-2 with TRBJ1-1, with unresolved D. This TCR was recovered from a human donor in good health (CMV status not recorded). Some clones in this sample may be carry-over from other donors' samples. The CDR3 nucleotides read TGTGCCAACAGCTTAGGTAGGGTCACTGAAGCTTTCTTT. Its protein product is CANSLGRVTEAFF.